This T cell receptor beta chain was obtained from a study of blood T cell repertoires in COVID-19. Looking at the study overall: The United States, Italy and Spain provided the acute and convalescent COVID-19 samples. PBMCs, B-cell-depleted T cells, or T cells were the source of the cDNA or gDNA that made up the material.

Participant-given clinical history determined each cohort assignment. The CDR3 spans 14 residues. The germline V gene has CDR1 SNHLY and CDR2 FYNNEI. V dropped 6 bases and J dropped 2; count of bases not matched to a gene: 7. Under the authors' procedure: By means of reference gene primer amplification, nucleated cell counts were estimated. Clones were read by immunoSEQ multiplex PCR, and TCRdb kept only the in-frame ones, dropping some. The D gene and trimming were derived from the DNA, and the V and J assignments and clone size from that table. Seen here are 150,000 to 200,000 clones, roughly 80% observed once, and the top ten hold about 5%.

The genes are TRBV2 and TRBJ2-7; 7 bases line up with TRBD1. Sequenced: PBMCs or T cells enriched from blood (not recorded which). This TCR was recovered from a woman in her thirties or forties with acute COVID-19. The CDR3 here is CASRTGQPTYEQYF. The DNA of the CDR3 is TGTGCCAGCAGGACGGGACAGCCCACCTACGAGCAGTACTTC.